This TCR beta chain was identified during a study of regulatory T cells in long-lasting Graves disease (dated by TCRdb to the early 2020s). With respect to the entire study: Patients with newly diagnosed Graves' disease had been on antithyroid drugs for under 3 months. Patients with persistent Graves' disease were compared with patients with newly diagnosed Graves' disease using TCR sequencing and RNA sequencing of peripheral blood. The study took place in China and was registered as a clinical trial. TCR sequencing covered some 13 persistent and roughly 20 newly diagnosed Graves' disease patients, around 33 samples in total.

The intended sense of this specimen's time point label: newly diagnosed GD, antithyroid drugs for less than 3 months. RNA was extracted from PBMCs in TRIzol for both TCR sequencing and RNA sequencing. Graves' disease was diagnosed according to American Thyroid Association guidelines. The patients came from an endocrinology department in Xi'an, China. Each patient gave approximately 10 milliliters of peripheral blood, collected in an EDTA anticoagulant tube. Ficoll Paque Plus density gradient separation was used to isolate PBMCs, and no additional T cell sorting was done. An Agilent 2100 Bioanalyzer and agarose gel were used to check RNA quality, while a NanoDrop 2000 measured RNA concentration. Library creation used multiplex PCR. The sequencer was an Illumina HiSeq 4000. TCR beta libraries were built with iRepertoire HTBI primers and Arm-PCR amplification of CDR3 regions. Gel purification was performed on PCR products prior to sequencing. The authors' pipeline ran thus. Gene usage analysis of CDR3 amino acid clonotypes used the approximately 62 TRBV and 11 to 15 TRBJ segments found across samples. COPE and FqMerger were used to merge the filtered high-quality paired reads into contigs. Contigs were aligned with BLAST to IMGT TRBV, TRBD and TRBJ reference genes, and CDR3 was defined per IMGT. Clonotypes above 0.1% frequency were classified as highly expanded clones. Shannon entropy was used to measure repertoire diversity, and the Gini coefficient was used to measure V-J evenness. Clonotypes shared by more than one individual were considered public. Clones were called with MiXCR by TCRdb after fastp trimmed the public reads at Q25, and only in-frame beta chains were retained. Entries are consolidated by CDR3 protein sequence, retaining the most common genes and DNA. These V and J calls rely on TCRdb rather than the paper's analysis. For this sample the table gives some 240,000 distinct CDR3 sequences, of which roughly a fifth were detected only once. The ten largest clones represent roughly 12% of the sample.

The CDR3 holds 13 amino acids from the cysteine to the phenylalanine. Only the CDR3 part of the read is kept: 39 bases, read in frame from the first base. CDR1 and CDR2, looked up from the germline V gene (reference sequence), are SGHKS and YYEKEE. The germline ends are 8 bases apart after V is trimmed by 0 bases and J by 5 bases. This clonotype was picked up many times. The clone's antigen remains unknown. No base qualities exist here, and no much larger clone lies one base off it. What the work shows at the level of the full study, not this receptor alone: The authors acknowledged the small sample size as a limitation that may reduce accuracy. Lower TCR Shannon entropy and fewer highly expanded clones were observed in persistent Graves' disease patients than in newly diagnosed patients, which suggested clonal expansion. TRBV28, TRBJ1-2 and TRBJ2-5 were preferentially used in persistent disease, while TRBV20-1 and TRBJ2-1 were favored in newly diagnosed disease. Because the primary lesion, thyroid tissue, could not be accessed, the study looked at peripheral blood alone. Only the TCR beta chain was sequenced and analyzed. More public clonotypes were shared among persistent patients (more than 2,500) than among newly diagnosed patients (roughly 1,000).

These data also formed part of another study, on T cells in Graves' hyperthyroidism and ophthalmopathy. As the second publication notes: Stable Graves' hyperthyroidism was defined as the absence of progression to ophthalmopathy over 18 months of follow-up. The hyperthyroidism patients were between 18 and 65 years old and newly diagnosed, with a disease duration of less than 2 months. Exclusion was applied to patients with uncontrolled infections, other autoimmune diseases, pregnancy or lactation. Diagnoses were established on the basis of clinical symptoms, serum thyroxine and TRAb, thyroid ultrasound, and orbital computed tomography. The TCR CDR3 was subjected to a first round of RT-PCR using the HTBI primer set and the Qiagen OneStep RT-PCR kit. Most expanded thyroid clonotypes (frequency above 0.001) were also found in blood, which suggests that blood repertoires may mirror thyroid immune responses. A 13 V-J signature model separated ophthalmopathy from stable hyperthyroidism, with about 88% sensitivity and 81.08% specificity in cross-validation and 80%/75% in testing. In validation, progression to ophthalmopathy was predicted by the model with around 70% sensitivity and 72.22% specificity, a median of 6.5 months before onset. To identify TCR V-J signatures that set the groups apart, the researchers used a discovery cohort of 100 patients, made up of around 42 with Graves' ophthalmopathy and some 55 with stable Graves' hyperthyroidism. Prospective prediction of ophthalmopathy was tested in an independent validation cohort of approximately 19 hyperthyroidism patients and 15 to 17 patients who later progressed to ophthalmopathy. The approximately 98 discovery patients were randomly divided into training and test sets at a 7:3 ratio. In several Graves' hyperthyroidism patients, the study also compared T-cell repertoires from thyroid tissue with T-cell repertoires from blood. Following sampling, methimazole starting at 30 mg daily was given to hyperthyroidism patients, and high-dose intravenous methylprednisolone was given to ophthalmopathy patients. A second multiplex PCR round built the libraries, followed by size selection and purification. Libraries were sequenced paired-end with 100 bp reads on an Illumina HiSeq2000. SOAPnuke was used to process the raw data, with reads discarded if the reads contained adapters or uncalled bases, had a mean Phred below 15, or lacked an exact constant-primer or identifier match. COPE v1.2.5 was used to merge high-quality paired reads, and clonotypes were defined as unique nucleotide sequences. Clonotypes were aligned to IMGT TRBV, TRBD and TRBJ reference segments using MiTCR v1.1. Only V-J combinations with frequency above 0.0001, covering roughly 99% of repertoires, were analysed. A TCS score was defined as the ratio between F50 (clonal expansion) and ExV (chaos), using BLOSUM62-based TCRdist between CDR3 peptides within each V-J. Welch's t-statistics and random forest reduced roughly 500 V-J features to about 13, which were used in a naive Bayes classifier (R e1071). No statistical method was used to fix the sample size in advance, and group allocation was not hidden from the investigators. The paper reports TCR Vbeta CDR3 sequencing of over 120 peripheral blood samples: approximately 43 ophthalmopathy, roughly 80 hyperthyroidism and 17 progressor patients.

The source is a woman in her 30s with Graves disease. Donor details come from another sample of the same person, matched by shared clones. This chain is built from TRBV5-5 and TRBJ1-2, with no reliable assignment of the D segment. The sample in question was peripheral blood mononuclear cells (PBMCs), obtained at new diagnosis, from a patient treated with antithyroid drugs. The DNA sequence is TGTGCCAGCAGCTTGGGGTCAGATTATGGCTACACCTTC. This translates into CASSLGSDYGYTF.